One T cell receptor beta chain is described in this entry. Original methodology: Amplification from reference gene primers served as the basis for estimated nucleated cell counts. TCRdb keeps only in-frame clones here, not all; method: immunoSEQ multiplex PCR. The V and J calls and clone size come from that table; D and trimming were worked out from the DNA. The table shows roughly 140,000 clones, with roughly 88% occurring only once. Looked up from germline, CDR1 is MNHEY and CDR2 is SMNVEV (reference sequence). This CDR3 has 14 amino acids. With 3 bases removed from V and 1 base from J, the gap between germline ends came to 7 bases. This entry belongs to a study of blood T cell repertoires in COVID-19.

The source material was peripheral blood. The chain uses TRBV27 and TRBJ1-5; D may be TRBD1 (6 bases). The sequence was obtained from a man aged 55 to 69 with active or convalescent COVID-19. In DNA form, the CDR3 reads TGTGCCAGCAGTTTCCAGGGGAGCAATCAGCCCCAGCATTTT. The encoded protein is CASSFQGSNQPQHF.